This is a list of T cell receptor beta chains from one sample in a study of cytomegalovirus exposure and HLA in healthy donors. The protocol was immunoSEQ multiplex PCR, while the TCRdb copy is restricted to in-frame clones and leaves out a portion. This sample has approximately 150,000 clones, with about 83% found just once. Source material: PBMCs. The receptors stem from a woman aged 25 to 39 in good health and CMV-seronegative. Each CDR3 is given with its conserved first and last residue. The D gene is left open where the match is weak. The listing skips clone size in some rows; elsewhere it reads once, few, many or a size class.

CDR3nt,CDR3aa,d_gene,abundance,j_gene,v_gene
TGTGCCAGCAGTACGGACCGGGGTTGGACAGATACGCAGTATTTT,CASSTDRGWTDTQYF,NA,NA,TRBJ2-3,TRBV2
TGTGCCAGCAGCCAACCGGGGAGGGGGCAAGAGACCCAGTACTTC,CASSQPGRGQETQYF,NA,NA,TRBJ2-5,TRBV14
TGTGCCAGCATCTCCGGGACAGGGATATATCAGCCCCAGCATTTT,CASISGTGIYQPQHF,TRBD1,NA,TRBJ1-5,TRBV28
TGTGCCAGCAGTTTTGGGGGGTTGAACACTGAAGCTTTCTTT,CASSFGGLNTEAFF,NA,NA,TRBJ1-1,TRBV27
TGTGCCAGCAGTTACCCCGGGAACGCAGGAGATACGCAGTATTTT,CASSYPGNAGDTQYF,NA,NA,TRBJ2-3,TRBV6-5
TGTGCCAGCAGCGGGACCTTGATGGGACTAGCGATCCACGAGCAGTACTTC,CASSGTLMGLAIHEQYF,TRBD2,NA,TRBJ2-7,TRBV11-2
TGTGCCAGCACGGGACAGGGGTATGAAAAACTGTTTTTT,CASTGQGYEKLFF,TRBD1,NA,TRBJ1-4,TRBV6-5
TGTGCCAGCAGCTCAAGAGGGGGGGGTCACAATGAGCAGTTCTTC,CASSSRGGGHNEQFF,NA,NA,TRBJ2-1,TRBV9
TGTGCCAGCAGTTTGGAGACAGGGTACTCCTACGAGCAGTACTTC,CASSLETGYSYEQYF,TRBD1,once,TRBJ2-7,TRBV28
TGCAGCGTCCTCACGCCGGGACAGGGGGCCTCCAATCAGCCCCAGCATTTT,CSVLTPGQGASNQPQHF,TRBD1,NA,TRBJ1-5,TRBV29-1
TGCGCCAGCAGTCGAGAGAGGATTCGATACGAGCAGTACTTC,CASSRERIRYEQYF,NA,NA,TRBJ2-7,TRBV23-1
TGTGCCAGCTCACCGGCTAGCGGAGGCCCTAACAATGAGCAGTTCTTC,CASSPASGGPNNEQFF,TRBD2,NA,TRBJ2-1,TRBV18
TGTGCCAGCAGCTTTTTGGGGGGGCTGTCGTACACTGAAGCTTTCTTT,CASSFLGGLSYTEAFF,NA,NA,TRBJ1-1,TRBV7-6
TGTGCCAGCACCAAACCGGGACAGGGGCCGCTCTCTGGGGCCAACGTCCTGACTTTC,CASTKPGQGPLSGANVLTF,TRBD1,NA,TRBJ2-6,TRBV28
TGTGCCAGCAGGGAGGAATTAAGAAGAAACACCATATATTTT,CASREELRRNTIYF,NA,few,TRBJ1-3,TRBV2
TGTGCCAGCTCACAGACAGGGAGAATCGACTATGGCTACACCTTC,CASSQTGRIDYGYTF,TRBD1,NA,TRBJ1-2,TRBV18
TGTGCCAGTACCCAAAGGAACAGGGGTCGTCAGCCCCAGCATTTT,CASTQRNRGRQPQHF,TRBD1,once,TRBJ1-5,TRBV19
TGCAGCGTTGTTTCTACAGGCCATACCGCTGAAGCTTTCTTT,CSVVSTGHTAEAFF,NA,NA,TRBJ1-1,TRBV29-1
TGTGCCAGCAGGATGACAGGGGAGGATGGCTACACCTTC,CASRMTGEDGYTF,TRBD1,NA,TRBJ1-2,TRBV6-4
TGTGCCAGCAGCTTGGAGACAGGGGTCACTGAAGCTTTCTTT,CASSLETGVTEAFF,TRBD1,NA,TRBJ1-1,TRBV5-4
TGTGCCAGCAGCTTAAACCCCCCAAGGGCGGGAGATGGGGAGACCCAGTACTTC,CASSLNPPRAGDGETQYF,TRBD2,NA,TRBJ2-5,TRBV7-3
TGCGCCAGCAGCCAAGGGATGGGACTTATATACGAGCAGTACTTC,CASSQGMGLIYEQYF,NA,once,TRBJ2-7,TRBV4-3
TGTGCCAGCAGCTTAGCAGCCGGGACAGGAGGAAACACCATATATTTT,CASSLAAGTGGNTIYF,TRBD1,NA,TRBJ1-3,TRBV7-2
TGTGCCAGCTCACACCCCAACAGGGGTCGTCAGCCCCAGCATTTT,CASSHPNRGRQPQHF,TRBD1,once,TRBJ1-5,TRBV18
TGTGCCAGCAGCCTTGGGAGCGGGAGGGACAATGAGCAGTTCTTC,CASSLGSGRDNEQFF,TRBD2,NA,TRBJ2-1,TRBV11-3
TGCGCCAGCAGCTCGATGACCGACAGGGAACCGTACTTC,CASSSMTDREPYF,TRBD1,once,TRBJ2-7,TRBV5-1
TGTGCCAGTAGTCGACCCAGGGATCAGCCCCAGCATTTT,CASSRPRDQPQHF,NA,NA,TRBJ1-5,TRBV19
TGCGCCAGCAGCCAAGATTGGGCGGCGGGGGGGATCTACGAGCAGTACTTC,CASSQDWAAGGIYEQYF,TRBD2,NA,TRBJ2-7,TRBV4-1
TGCGCCAGCAGCTTGGATGGGACAGGGGCACCCACTGAAGCTTTCTTT,CASSLDGTGAPTEAFF,TRBD1,NA,TRBJ1-1,TRBV5-1
TGCAGCGTTGGAAAGACAGGGGCGGGGAGGACCCAGTACTTC,CSVGKTGAGRTQYF,TRBD1,NA,TRBJ2-5,TRBV29-1
TGTGCCAGCTCACCGACTAGCCCTTCCTACGAGCAGTACTTC,CASSPTSPSYEQYF,TRBD2,NA,TRBJ2-7,TRBV18
TGCGCCACCCTACCGACTAGCGGGGCTATAATGACCCAGTACTTC,CATLPTSGAIMTQYF,TRBD2,once,TRBJ2-5,TRBV6-1
TGCAGCGTGGGGCAGAGTTTTAACACTGAAGCTTTCTTT,CSVGQSFNTEAFF,NA,NA,TRBJ1-1,TRBV29-1
TGTGCCAGCAGCCCCCAGAGCACAGCAGGGTATGGCTACACCTTC,CASSPQSTAGYGYTF,NA,NA,TRBJ1-2,TRBV11-2
TGTGCCAGCAGCTTTGGTGTCCCTGCGGGAGGGGTCAATGAGCAGTTCTTC,CASSFGVPAGGVNEQFF,TRBD2,few,TRBJ2-1,TRBV5-4
TGTGCCAGCAGCACCCTCCAGAGCAATCAGCCCCAGCATTTT,CASSTLQSNQPQHF,NA,NA,TRBJ1-5,TRBV21-1
TGCGCCAGCAGTCTACCGGGACATAACACCGGGGAGCTGTTTTTT,CASSLPGHNTGELFF,NA,NA,TRBJ2-2,TRBV4-1
TGTGCCAGTAGGGACAGGGTTTTTTCACCTCAGCCCCAGCATTTT,CASRDRVFSPQPQHF,TRBD1,NA,TRBJ1-5,TRBV19
TGCGCCAGCACGCAAGGACTGGGCTCCGAGCAGTACTTC,CASTQGLGSEQYF,NA,once,TRBJ2-7,TRBV5-1
TGCAGCGTCACGGGGGGTGATTATGGCTACACCTTC,CSVTGGDYGYTF,NA,once,TRBJ1-2,TRBV29-1
TGTGCCAGCAGCCAAGGGAGGACAGGGGCCTACGAGCAGTACTTC,CASSQGRTGAYEQYF,TRBD1,few,TRBJ2-7,TRBV4-2
TGTGCCAGCACCTCATGGCGGGCTGAGAGCACAGATACGCAGTATTTT,CASTSWRAESTDTQYF,NA,NA,TRBJ2-3,TRBV7-9